This T cell receptor beta chain emerged from a study of IL-17A CD8 T cells in psoriatic arthritis synovium. Context from the whole study: The goal of the study was to characterize the phenotype, molecular profile and function of synovial IL-17A+CD8+ T cells in the pathogenesis of psoriatic arthritis.

After DNA extraction (Qiagen), TCRbeta V-D-J rearrangements underwent bias-controlled amplification and then high-throughput sequencing (immunoSEQ; Adaptive Biotech). As for the original processing: The immunoSEQ Analyzer platform was used for sequence-level analysis of productive sequences. Clonality was calculated as 1 minus Pielou's evenness, with values ranging from 0 (highly polyclonal) to 1 (monoclonal). The Morisita index, which runs from 0 (no similarity) to 1 (complete similarity), was used to measure repertoire overlap between subsets. TCRdb retrieved this table from immuneACCESS and kept in-frame rearrangements only. Not all clones are present; in checked studies, unresolved V genes account for under half, and no reason is known for the remainder. V, J and clone size reflect that table, while D and trimming were determined from the DNA. This sample is represented by a few thousand clones; about two thirds of them were singletons. The top ten clonotypes cover 13% to 15% of the sample.

Inclusive of the bounding cysteine and phenylalanine, the CDR3 is 13 residues long. Solely the CDR3 DNA is kept, with 39 bases framed from the first base. The germline ends are 13 bases apart after V is trimmed by 7 bases and J by 3 bases. As encoded in the germline V gene (reference sequence), CDR1 is MNHEY while CDR2 is SMNVEV. Beyond this particular receptor, the publication reports: TCR sequencing covered only three patients, which the authors acknowledged as a limited sample size. Although over 5% of the repertoire was occupied by some individual clones, most synovial CD8+ subsets remained polyclonal. Because no psoriatic arthritis synovial tissue samples were available, cells were taken from synovial fluid instead of synovial tissue.

Remarks on this clone: Its antigen remains undetermined. Base-call qualities are not available, and no considerably larger clone is one nucleotide away.

Synovial fluid effusions were drawn from actively inflamed joints of patients with psoriatic arthritis. Memory CD8+ T cells in synovial fluid were sorted patient by patient into Tc17 (IL-17A+) cells, bulk memory cells and Tc1 (IL-17A-IFNgamma+) cells in order to compare their TCR repertoires. The psoriatic arthritis patients fulfilled the Classification of Psoriatic Arthritis Study Group (CASPAR) criteria. CD45RA-CD27+/- plus CD45RA+CD27- cells were sorted as bulk memory CD8+ T cells. A few patients with psoriatic arthritis provided sorted synovial fluid CD8+ T cell subsets that underwent TCRbeta sequencing. Before use, synovial fluid mononuclear cells were separated with Lymphoprep and cryopreserved in liquid nitrogen. About 52% fetal calf serum and about 10% dimethyl sulfoxide were contained in the cryopreservation medium.

Recombination linked TRBV27 to TRBJ2-7; TRBD2 is a weak D gene call, 6 bases matching. Material: memory CD8+ T cells from synovial fluid. Explained via the paper, the cell subset or site label denotes: bulk memory CD8+ T cells (CD45RA-CD27+/- and CD45RA+CD27-). This receptor was obtained from a human donor with psoriatic arthritis. The nucleotide sequence is TGTGCCAGCAAGGGACTGGGGGGCTACGAGCAGTACTTC. The translation is CASKGLGGYEQYF.